These 23 T cell receptor beta chains were all obtained from the same sample, sequenced in a study of T cell changes during pregnancy in multiple sclerosis. Sequencing was performed with immunoSEQ multiplex PCR; in TCRdb, only in-frame clones are kept and a portion is missing. The table records some 19,000 clones, 88% of them present only once. The sequenced sample was CD8+ T cells from peripheral blood mononuclear cells, obtained after pregnancy. These receptors were obtained from a female donor in good health, enrolled as a control in a pregnancy study.

This clone turned up a few times. The chain combines TRBV4-1 with TRBJ1-1; D gene unclear. The CDR3 consists of 14 residues. V was pared by 5 bases and J by 2 bases, with 12 bases between. Germline-derived CDR1 and CDR2 are MGHRA and YSYEKL. The CDR3 here is CASSGQNLNTEAFF. The CDR3 nucleotides are TGCGCCAGCAGCGGGCAGAACCTTAACACTGAAGCTTTCTTT.

This clone has a single count. The V gene is TRBV2, the J gene TRBJ2-5; TRBD1 matches at 8 bases. The closer fit of TRBJ2-7 to the DNA end suggests the J call may be wrong. Germline V gene data show CDR1 as SNHLY and CDR2 as FYNNEI. CDR3 length: 15 residues. In DNA, the CDR3 is TGTGCCAGCAGTGAAGGACAGGGGCACTTTTACGAGCAGTACTTC. It specifies CASSEGQGHFYEQYF.

This chain uses TRBV27 with TRBJ1-2, with 9 bases aligning to TRBD1. V lost 4 bases to trimming and J lost 8 bases; unmatched junction nucleotides: 5. CDR3 size: 13 residues. Per germline, CDR1 MNHEY and CDR2 SMNVEV (reference sequence). CDR3 nucleotide sequence: TGTGCCAGCAGTTGGGGGACAGGGAACGGCTACACCTTC. Its protein is CASSWGTGNGYTF.

The V and J genes are TRBV7-8 and TRBJ1-2; no clear D gene. This CDR3 is 15 amino acids long. Germline lookup yields CDR1 SGHVS and CDR2 FQNEAQ. The V end was cut by 4 bases, the J end by 4 bases, with 16 bases between. This CDR3 is CASSSSPEGLYGYTF. The DNA for the CDR3 is TGTGCCAGCAGCTCAAGCCCCGAGGGCCTCTATGGCTACACCTTC. Full variable domain (missing parts from reference TRBV7-8 and TRBJ1-2): GAGVSQSPRYKVAKRGQDVALRCDPISGHVSLFWYQQALGQGPEFLTYFQNEAQLDKSGLPSDRFFAERPEGSVSTLKIQRTQQEDSAVYLCASSSSPEGLYGYTFGSGTRLTVV.

V and J are TRBV2 and TRBJ2-2; 7 positions agree with TRBD1. V trimming: 4 bases; J trimming: 3 bases; junction bases outside the gene matches: 11. The CDR3 is 17 amino acids. Looked up from germline, CDR1 is SNHLY and CDR2 is FYNNEI. The CDR3 DNA reads TGTGCCAGCAGTGTTAGAGAGGGACAGACCTACACCGGGGAGCTGTTTTTT. Translation: CASSVREGQTYTGELFF.

The chain uses TRBV6-4 and TRBJ2-6; D not certain. This CDR3 contains 15 residues. V shed 2 bases and J shed 0 bases, with 5 bases lying between them. Germline assignment: CDR1 MRHNA and CDR2 SNTAGT. The CDR3 region is CASSDLNSGANVLTF. The DNA of the CDR3 is TGTGCCAGCAGTGACCTAAACTCTGGGGCCAACGTCCTGACTTTC.

The rearrangement joins TRBV2 to TRBJ2-1; D perhaps matches TRBD1 (6 bases). V lost 6 bases, J lost 8 bases, and 17 bases lay in between. The CDR3 loop spans 14 amino acids. Per germline, CDR1 SNHLY and CDR2 FYNNEI. The CDR3 loop is CASSAIRGSDEQFF. As DNA, the CDR3 is TGTGCCAGCAGCGCTATCAGGGGAAGCGATGAGCAGTTCTTC.

The genes are TRBV9 and TRBJ2-5, with D possibly matching TRBD1 (7 bases). Deletions cut 7 bases from V and 1 base from J, with 11 bases between. Germline loops: CDR1 SGDLS, CDR2 YYNGEE. The CDR3 consists of 13 residues. The CDR3 DNA reads TGTGCCAGCCAGGGGGGCATCCAAGAGACCCAGTACTTC. Protein product: CASQGGIQETQYF.

CDR3 coding DNA: TGTGCCTGGAGTGTGAGGGGGGGACTCTACGAGCAGTACTTC. Translating gives CAWSVRGGLYEQYF. The V call is TRBV30, the J call TRBJ2-7; weak D call: TRBD2 (7 bases). The CDR3 is made up of 14 amino acids. CDR1 is GTSNPN, CDR2 SVGIG, per germline (reference sequence). Trimming pared 0 bases from V and 3 bases from J, leaving 12 bases between.

The chain employs TRBV2 and TRBJ1-2, with 9 bases identical to TRBD1. Germline assignment: CDR1 SNHLY and CDR2 FYNNEI. The CDR3 is made up of 14 amino acids. V lost 4 bases to trimming and J lost 8 bases; unmatched junction nucleotides: 8. This CDR3 reads CASSGWDREYGYTF. The CDR3 coding sequence is TGTGCCAGCAGTGGATGGGACAGGGAGTACGGCTACACCTTC.

The chain recombines TRBV11-2 with TRBJ1-6; perhaps TRBD1 as D (5 bases). This CDR3 is built from 15 residues. Germline V CDR1 and CDR2: SGHAT, FQNNGV. V was shortened by 5 bases and J by 0 bases, with 8 bases between the two germline ends. The CDR3: CASSLDSSYNSPLHF. CDR3 sequence (DNA): TGTGCCAGCAGCCTCGACAGCTCCTATAATTCACCCCTCCACTTT.

This sequence joins TRBV11-3 and TRBJ2-1; TRBD2 matches at 8 bases. The CDR3 runs to 16 residues. The germline V gene has CDR1 SGHNT and CDR2 YENEEA. The V gene end was trimmed by 5 bases and the J gene end by 1 base; junction bases not matched to a gene: 7. CDR3 in amino acids: CASSPGRVGSYNEQFF. Here the CDR3 DNA reads TGTGCCAGCAGCCCCGGGAGGGTCGGTTCCTACAATGAGCAGTTCTTC. Based on the CDR3 plus reference TRBV11-3 and TRBJ2-1, the full variable domain is EAGVVQSPRYKIIEKKQPVAFWCNPISGHNTLYWYLQNLGQGPELLIRYENEEAVDDSQLPKDRFSAERLKGVDSTLKIQPAELGDSAVYLCASSPGRVGSYNEQFFGPGTRLTVL.

The rearrangement joins TRBV6-1 to TRBJ2-1; D not resolved. The CDR3 is 12 residues long. Between the trimmed V and J ends, which lost 3 bases and 6 bases, there was a span of 6 bases. CDR1 and CDR2 (germline): MNHNS, SASEGT. The CDR3 DNA is TGTGCCAGCAGTGAGACTTTCAATGAGCAGTTCTTC. Protein sequence: CASSETFNEQFF.

The chain carries TRBV9 and TRBJ2-5; 8 positions match TRBD1. V was clipped by 0 bases and J by 7 bases; unmatched bases: 8. Per germline, CDR1 SGDLS and CDR2 YYNGEE. The CDR3 consists of 15 residues. Written as DNA, the CDR3 is TGTGCCAGCAGCGTAGATAACAGGGGGGTTGGGACCCAGTACTTC. Translation gives CASSVDNRGVGTQYF. Filled out from reference TRBV9 and TRBJ2-5, the complete variable domain reads DSGVTQTPKHLITATGQRVTLRCSPRSGDLSVYWYQQSLDQGLQFLIQYYNGEERAKGNILERFSAQQFPDLHSELNLSSLELGDSALYFCASSVDNRGVGTQYFGPGTRLLVL.

The chain couples TRBV29-1 to TRBJ2-5; weak D call: TRBD1 (6 bases). The DNA end is more similar to TRBJ2-7, so the J call may be wrong. The germline V gene encodes CDR1 SQVTM and CDR2 ANQGSEA. The CDR3 consists of 19 residues. In DNA form, the CDR3 reads TGCAGCGTTGAAGGGATGACAGGTGTAGAGAGTCGTGGAACCTACGAGCAGTACTTC. It translates to CSVEGMTGVESRGTYEQYF.

The chain couples TRBV11-3 to TRBJ2-3; TRBD2 aligns across 8 bases. The CDR3 has 16 amino acids. Germline V gene data show CDR1 as SGHNT and CDR2 as YENEEA. Unmatched junction bases numbered 4, after V lost 0 bases and J lost 2 bases. This CDR3 reads CASSLDRGGATDTQYF. CDR3 DNA sequence: TGTGCCAGCAGCTTAGATCGGGGGGGGGCCACAGATACGCAGTATTTT.

The rearrangement links TRBV27 to TRBJ1-2; maybe TRBD1 (6 bases). The germline V gene encodes CDR1 MNHEY and CDR2 SMNVEV (reference sequence). V lost 3 bases and J 4 bases, leaving 12 bases between the germline ends. The CDR3 sequence is 14 residues long. This CDR3 is CASSLKGEGYGYTF. The DNA for the CDR3 is TGTGCCAGCAGTTTGAAGGGGGAAGGCTATGGCTACACCTTC.

V is TRBV7-9 and J is TRBJ2-7; maybe TRBD1 (5 bases). This CDR3 is 13 amino acids long. The ends were cut back, 6 bases at V and 4 bases at J, with 13 bases in the middle. CDR1 is SEHNR and CDR2 is FQNEAQ in the germline V gene (reference sequence). CDR3 in amino acids: CASRTGGDYEQYF. Written as DNA, the CDR3 is TGTGCCAGCAGAACAGGTGGGGATTACGAGCAGTACTTC.

The chain couples TRBV5-1 to TRBJ2-7, with TRBD1 as a possible D gene (6 bases). Trimming removed 0 bases at V and 2 bases at J, with 9 bases between. The CDR3 consists of 14 residues. CDR1 is SGHRS and CDR2 is YFSETQ in the germline V gene. CDR3 in DNA: TGCGCCAGCAGCTTGGGGGACACAACCTACGAGCAGTACTTC. It translates to CASSLGDTTYEQYF.

The chain has TRBV4-3 and TRBJ2-1, with 8 nucleotides matching TRBD2. Germline V gene lookup returns CDR1 LGHNA and CDR2 YSLEER. The CDR3 totals 16 residues. The V segment lost 5 bases and the J segment 0 bases; nucleotides outside the gene matches: 6. The CDR3 sequence is CASSVASGGSYNEQFF. DNA for the CDR3: TGCGCCAGCAGCGTGGCCAGCGGGGGCTCCTACAATGAGCAGTTCTTC.

The V gene is TRBV7-9, the J gene TRBJ1-4, with 7 bases matching TRBD1. This CDR3 spans 14 amino acids. Trimming at V came to 8 bases and at J to 0 bases, leaving 3 bases not matched to a gene. Germline CDR1 reads SEHNR; CDR2 reads FQNEAQ (reference sequence). CDR3 nucleotide sequence: TGTGCCAGCCGAGGGGGCTCAACTAATGAAAAACTGTTTTTT. Protein: CASRGGSTNEKLFF.

The chain combines TRBV4-2 with TRBJ2-7; 9 bases align to TRBD1. With 0 bases clipped from V and 2 bases from J, the junction kept 5 bases outside the gene matches. The germline V gene has CDR1 LGHNA and CDR2 YNFKEQ. This CDR3 is built from 16 residues. The DNA of the CDR3 is TGTGCCAGCAGCCAAGAAGGGACAGGGCCTACCTACGAGCAGTACTTC. This translates into CASSQEGTGPTYEQYF.

The chain recombines TRBV29-1 with TRBJ1-2; 8 bases map to TRBD1. Trimming at V came to 6 bases and at J to 8 bases, leaving 11 bases not matched to a gene. Germline V CDR1 and CDR2: SQVTM, ANQGSEA. The CDR3 consists of 13 residues. CDR3: CSVPTSDREGYTF. CDR3 nucleotides: TGCAGCGTCCCAACCTCGGACAGGGAGGGCTACACCTTC.